This T cell receptor beta chain was found in a study of blood T cell repertoires in COVID-19. In the study overall: Sources were T cells, B-cell-depleted T cells, or PBMCs; the material itself was cDNA or gDNA.

This clone was recorded at least ten times. Followed longitudinally, the Seattle patients had been enrolled during active infection. Authors' data handling: By means of reference gene primer amplification, nucleated cell counts were estimated. The method was immunoSEQ multiplex PCR; TCRdb's version includes in-frame clones alone and lacks a portion of them. V and J calls plus clone size are reproduced from that table; the DNA served to infer D and trimming. The sample shows roughly 200,000 clones, 90% to 95% of them seen only once. The ends lost 5 bases at V and 1 base at J; junction bases unmatched: 4. Germline V gene sequence: CDR1 LNHDA, CDR2 SQIVND (reference sequence). The CDR3 loop spans 15 amino acids.

This chain uses TRBV19 with TRBJ2-5, with TRBD2 identical over 10 bases. The clonotype originates from a man aged 30-40 years with COVID-19, enrolled during active disease. Input material: peripheral blood. The chain's CDR3 is CASSDRLAGQETQYF. In nucleotides, the CDR3 is TGTGCCAGTAGTGATCGACTAGCGGGCCAAGAGACCCAGTACTTC.